Here is one TCR beta chain with its context. Antigen unknown. The PCR had 60 Vbeta and 13 Jbeta primers. Generated by immunoSEQ multiplex PCR, the TCRdb table keeps only in-frame clones and is missing some. The sample has about 100,000 clones, around 69% seen once. The entry originates in a study of cytomegalovirus exposure and HLA in healthy donors. Study findings and constraints: A later analysis revealed that TCR association rates differed between HLA loci, peaking at DRB1 and bottoming out at HLA-C. Within an earlier analysis, most TCR beta V segments proved productive either about 87% or about 30% of the time. Most subjects' HLA-A and HLA-B alleles were reportedly predicted from TCR beta sequences.

Germline V lookup: CDR1 ENHRY, CDR2 SYGVKD. CDR3 length: 12 residues. Trimming left V 2 bases short and J 6 bases short, with 7 bases between. The chain joins TRBV10-3 to TRBJ1-1; a weak D match, TRBD1 (5 bases). This TCR came from a woman aged 55-69 years in good health and CMV-seropositive. The sequenced sample consisted of PBMCs. CDR3 region: CAISERGSEAFF. The CDR3, as DNA: TGTGCCATCAGTGAGAGGGGATCTGAAGCTTTCTTT.